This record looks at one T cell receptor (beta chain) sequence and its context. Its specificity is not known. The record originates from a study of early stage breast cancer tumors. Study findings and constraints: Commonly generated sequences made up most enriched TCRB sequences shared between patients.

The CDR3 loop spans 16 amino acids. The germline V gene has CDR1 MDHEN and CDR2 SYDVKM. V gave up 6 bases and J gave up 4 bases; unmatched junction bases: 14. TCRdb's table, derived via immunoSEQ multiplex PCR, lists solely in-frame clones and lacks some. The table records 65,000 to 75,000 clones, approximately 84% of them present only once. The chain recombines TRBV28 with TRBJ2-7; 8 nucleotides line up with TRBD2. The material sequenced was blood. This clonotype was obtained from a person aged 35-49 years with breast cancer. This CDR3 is CASSYYTPPGGYEQYF. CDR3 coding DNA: TGTGCCAGCAGCTATTATACCCCTCCGGGAGGGTACGAGCAGTACTTC.